Below, 10 T cell receptor beta chains from the same sample are listed, as sequenced in a study of T cells in Graves' hyperthyroidism and ophthalmopathy. Researchers amplified the TCR beta CDR3 regions from RNA transcripts. Researchers ran a first-round RT-PCR on the TCR CDR3 using the HTBI primer set. One entry per CDR3 protein, called by TCRdb with MiXCR from the multiplex PCR reads. The table lists a few hundred thousand distinct CDR3 sequences, under 60% of them singletons. Sequenced: peripheral blood or thyroid tissue (not recorded which). These receptors were taken from a woman between 18 and 29 years old with Graves' hyperthyroidism.

The chain links TRBV24-1 to TRBJ2-5; D is tentatively TRBD1 or TRBD2 (5 bases each). Trimming stripped 2 bases from V and 2 bases from J, with 17 bases between. This CDR3 is 17 amino acids long. Germline loops: CDR1 KGHDR, CDR2 SFDVKD. This chain's CDR3 is CATSDSGASHTQETQYF. Here the CDR3 DNA reads TGTGCCACCAGTGATTCCGGGGCAAGCCACACGCAAGAGACCCAGTACTTC.

This clonotype was found a few times. The chain recombines TRBV4-3 with TRBJ1-3, with D possibly being TRBD1 (5 bases). Per the germline V gene, CDR1 is LGHNA and CDR2 is YSLEER. Trimming took off 0 bases at V and 0 bases at J, with 9 bases between the two ends. This CDR3 contains 16 residues. In DNA, the CDR3 is TGCGCCAGCAGCCAAGACCCTAGGGGCTCTGGAAACACCATATATTTT. Translation: CASSQDPRGSGNTIYF.

About this clonotype itself: This may come from a read error, since a much larger clone is one base off. The chain uses TRBV10-3 and TRBJ1-1; D gene ambiguous. V lost 4 bases, J lost 0 bases, and 12 bases lay in between. This CDR3 has 15 amino acids. Germline V gives CDR1 ENHRY, CDR2 SYGVKD. The CDR3 protein is CAISAARDMNTEAFF. The CDR3 bases are TGTGCCATCAGTGCTGCCCGCGATATGAACACTGAAGCTTTCTTT.

V is TRBV2 and J is TRBJ1-4; 7 bases fit TRBD1. The CDR3 is made up of 13 amino acids. J gave up 10 bases and V 7 bases, and 9 bases lay outside the gene matches. CDR1 SNHLY and CDR2 FYNNEI come from the germline V gene. The CDR3 loop reads CASNGGTERKLFF. For the CDR3, the DNA is TGTGCCAGCAATGGTGGGACAGAACGAAAACTGTTTTTT.

In its sample, this clonotype was seen a few times. The CDR3 loop is CATSDWPGQGQETQYF. CDR3 DNA sequence: TGTGCCACCAGTGATTGGCCAGGACAGGGCCAAGAGACCCAGTACTTC. The V gene is TRBV24-1, the J gene TRBJ2-5, with 8 bases that match TRBD1. Germline V gene lookup returns CDR1 KGHDR and CDR2 SFDVKD. The CDR3 has 16 amino acids. Trimming cost V 2 bases and J 1 base; bases outside gene matches: 5.

As to this clonotype: A much bigger clone sits one base away, suggesting this may be a read error. The chain couples TRBV13 to TRBJ2-2; unclear D gene. The CDR3 has 13 residues. Trimming shortened V by 0 bases and J by 9 bases, and 8 bases separated the two germline ends. Germline CDR1 and CDR2: PRHDT and FYEKMQ (reference sequence). The CDR3: CASSLGFFRELFF. CDR3 nucleotide sequence: TGTGCCAGCAGCTTAGGTTTCTTCAGGGAGCTGTTTTTT.

The gene calls are TRBV19 and TRBJ1-5, with 7 nucleotides matching TRBD1. The V gene end was trimmed by 11 bases and the J gene end by 9 bases; junction bases not matched to a gene: 19. Germline V lookup: CDR1 LNHDA, CDR2 SQIVND (reference sequence). CDR3 length: 15 amino acids. The CDR3 loop reads CASTGTALPVGPQHF. The CDR3 bases are TGTGCCTCCACCGGGACAGCTTTACCAGTAGGGCCCCAGCATTTT.

This rearrangement joins TRBV20-1 to TRBJ1-1, with D maybe TRBD1 (6 bases). This CDR3 spans 12 amino acids. The V end was cut by 3 bases, the J end by 5 bases, with 10 bases between. Germline assignment: CDR1 DFQATT and CDR2 SNEGSKA (reference sequence). CDR3 region: CSARTGATEAFF. The CDR3 coding sequence is TGCAGTGCTAGGACAGGCGCTACTGAAGCTTTCTTT.

This clonotype was recorded many times. This chain links TRBV4-1 with TRBJ2-7; D remains unclear. This CDR3 contains 15 residues. V lost 1 base, J lost 2 bases, and 12 bases lay in between. Germline-derived CDR1 and CDR2 are MGHRA and YSYEKL. The CDR3 spells CASSQVVLEAYEQYF. CDR3 nucleotides: TGCGCCAGCAGCCAAGTCGTTCTAGAGGCCTACGAGCAGTACTTC.

The table lists this clonotype with many counts. This sequence joins TRBV7-6 and TRBJ2-5; the D is unclear. This CDR3 region has 14 residues. The ends were cut back, 1 base at V and 2 bases at J, with 8 bases in the middle. Germline V lookup: CDR1 SGHVS, CDR2 FNYEAQ. The CDR3 DNA sequence: TGTGCCAGCAGCTTAGATTTTAGGCAAGAGACCCAGTACTTC. Translation gives CASSLDFRQETQYF.